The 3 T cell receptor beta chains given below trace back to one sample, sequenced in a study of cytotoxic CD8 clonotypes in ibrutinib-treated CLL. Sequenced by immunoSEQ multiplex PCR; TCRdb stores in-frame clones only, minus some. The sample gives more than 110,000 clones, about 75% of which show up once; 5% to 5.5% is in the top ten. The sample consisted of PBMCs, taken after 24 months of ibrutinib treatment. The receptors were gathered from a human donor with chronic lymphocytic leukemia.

The CDR3 spells CASSFGSDASYEQYF. The CDR3 bases are TGTGCCAGCAGTTTTGGTAGTGATGCGTCCTACGAGCAGTACTTC. The genes are TRBV28 and TRBJ2-7; the D is unclear. Germline assignment: CDR1 MDHEN and CDR2 SYDVKM. The CDR3 is made up of 15 amino acids. V lost 3 bases and J 1 base, leaving 13 bases between the germline ends.

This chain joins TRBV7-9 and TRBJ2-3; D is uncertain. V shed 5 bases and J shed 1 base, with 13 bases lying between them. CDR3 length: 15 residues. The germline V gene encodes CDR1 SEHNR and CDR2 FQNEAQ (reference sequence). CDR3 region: CASSLLQARTDTQYF. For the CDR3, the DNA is TGTGCCAGCAGCCTGCTCCAGGCCCGCACAGATACGCAGTATTTT.

The CDR3 DNA sequence: TGCGCCAGCAGCTTGGCCGGCTGGACTAGCGGGAGGGCCGGGGCAGATACGCAGTATTTT. Translating gives CASSLAGWTSGRAGADTQYF. J is TRBJ2-3 and V is TRBV5-1; 15 bases are shared with TRBD2. The V gene's germline CDR1 is SGHRS and CDR2 YFSETQ. The CDR3 is 20 amino acids. V was pared by 0 bases and J by 4 bases, with 12 bases of the junction left unmatched.